What follows is one T cell receptor (beta chain) and its context. The entry originates in a study of control samples from healthy donors and cancer patients. The germline V and J ends were trimmed by 2 bases and 4 bases, with 17 bases remaining between them. The CDR3 sequence is 16 residues long. Germline lookup yields CDR1 MGHRA and CDR2 YSYEKL. The method was immunoSEQ multiplex PCR; TCRdb's version includes in-frame clones alone and lacks a portion of them. The sample yields 60,000 to 75,000 clones, 89% seen once. This chain connects TRBV4-1 to TRBJ2-5; possibly TRBD2 for D (7 bases). The clonotype comes from a man aged 55 to 70 with colorectal cancer. Material for sequencing was PBMCs. DNA of the CDR3: TGCGCCAGCAGCCAACCAGTGGGGGGGCTCGGAGAGACCCAGTACTTC. Its translation is CASSQPVGGLGETQYF.